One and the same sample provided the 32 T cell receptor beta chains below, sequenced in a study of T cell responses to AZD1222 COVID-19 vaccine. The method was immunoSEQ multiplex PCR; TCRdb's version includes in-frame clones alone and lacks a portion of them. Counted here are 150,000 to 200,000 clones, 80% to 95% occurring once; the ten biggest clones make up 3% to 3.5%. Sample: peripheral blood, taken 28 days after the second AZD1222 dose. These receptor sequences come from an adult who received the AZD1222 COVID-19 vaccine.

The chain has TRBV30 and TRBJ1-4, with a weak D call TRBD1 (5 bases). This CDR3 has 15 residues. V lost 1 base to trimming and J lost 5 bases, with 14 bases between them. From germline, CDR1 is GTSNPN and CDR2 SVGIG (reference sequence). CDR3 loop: CAWSAQRGRNEKLFF. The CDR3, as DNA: TGTGCCTGGAGTGCCCAGCGGGGCCGGAATGAAAAACTGTTTTTT. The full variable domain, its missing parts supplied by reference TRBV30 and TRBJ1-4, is SQTIHQWPATLVQPVGSPLSLECTVEGTSNPNLYWYRQAAGRGLQLLFYSVGIGQISSEVPQNLSASRPQDRQFILSSKKLLLSDSGFYLCAWSAQRGRNEKLFFGSGTQLSVL.

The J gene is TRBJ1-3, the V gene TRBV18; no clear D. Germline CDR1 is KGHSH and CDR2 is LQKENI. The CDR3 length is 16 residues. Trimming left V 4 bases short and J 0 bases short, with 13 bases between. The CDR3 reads CASSLSRRFSGNTIYF. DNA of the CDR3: TGTGCCAGCTCACTCTCCCGGCGGTTCTCTGGAAACACCATATATTTT.

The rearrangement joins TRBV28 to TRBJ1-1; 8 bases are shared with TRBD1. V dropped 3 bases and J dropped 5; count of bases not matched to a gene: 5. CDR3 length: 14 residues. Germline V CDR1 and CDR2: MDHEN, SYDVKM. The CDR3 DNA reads TGTGCCAGCAGTTTGACAGGGGAAGGGACTGAAGCTTTCTTT. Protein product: CASSLTGEGTEAFF.

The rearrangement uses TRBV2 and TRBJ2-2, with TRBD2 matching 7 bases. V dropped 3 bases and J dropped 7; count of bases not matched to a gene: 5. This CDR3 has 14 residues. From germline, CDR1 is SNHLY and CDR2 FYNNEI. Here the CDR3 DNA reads TGTGCCAGCAGTGATCGGGGAGGGAACGGGGAGCTGTTTTTT. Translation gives CASSDRGGNGELFF.

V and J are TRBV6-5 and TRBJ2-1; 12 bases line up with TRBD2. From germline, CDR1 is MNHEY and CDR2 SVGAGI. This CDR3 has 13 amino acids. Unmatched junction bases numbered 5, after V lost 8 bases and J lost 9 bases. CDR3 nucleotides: TGTGCCAGCGAAGGACTAGCGGGACTTGAGCAGTTCTTC. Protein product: CASEGLAGLEQFF.

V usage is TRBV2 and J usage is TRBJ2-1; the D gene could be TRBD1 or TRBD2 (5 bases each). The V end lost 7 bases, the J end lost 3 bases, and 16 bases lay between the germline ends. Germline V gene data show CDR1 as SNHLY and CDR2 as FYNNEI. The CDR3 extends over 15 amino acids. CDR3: CASKGADWRYNEQFF. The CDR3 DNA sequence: TGTGCCAGCAAAGGGGCGGACTGGCGCTACAATGAGCAGTTCTTC.

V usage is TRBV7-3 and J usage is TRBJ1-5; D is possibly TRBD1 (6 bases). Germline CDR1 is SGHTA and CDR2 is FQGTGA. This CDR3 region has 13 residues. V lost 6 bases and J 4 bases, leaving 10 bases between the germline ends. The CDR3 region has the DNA TGTGCCAGCAGGTGGACAGTAAATCAGCCCCAGCATTTT. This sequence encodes CASRWTVNQPQHF.

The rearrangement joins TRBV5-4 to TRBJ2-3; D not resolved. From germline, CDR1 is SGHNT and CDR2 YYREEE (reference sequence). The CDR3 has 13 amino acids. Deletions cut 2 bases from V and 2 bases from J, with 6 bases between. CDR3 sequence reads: CASSLDHTDTQYF. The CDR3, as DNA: TGTGCCAGCAGCTTAGACCACACAGATACGCAGTATTTT.

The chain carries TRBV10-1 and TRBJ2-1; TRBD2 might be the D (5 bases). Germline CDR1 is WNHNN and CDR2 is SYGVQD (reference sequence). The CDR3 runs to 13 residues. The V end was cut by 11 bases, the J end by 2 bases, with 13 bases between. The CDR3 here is CASASPTYNEQFF. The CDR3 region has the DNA TGCGCCTCGGCTAGCCCGACCTACAATGAGCAGTTCTTC.

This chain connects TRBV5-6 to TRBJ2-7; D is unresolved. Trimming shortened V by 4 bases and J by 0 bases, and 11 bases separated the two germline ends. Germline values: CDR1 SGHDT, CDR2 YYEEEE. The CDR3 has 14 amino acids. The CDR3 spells CASSPGGPSYEQYF. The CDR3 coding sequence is TGTGCCAGCAGCCCCGGTGGGCCCTCCTACGAGCAGTACTTC.

As DNA, the CDR3 is TGTGCCAGCAGCTTAAAATTTACTAGCGGGGTGCAAGAGACCCAGTACTTC. Translation: CASSLKFTSGVQETQYF. The rearrangement links TRBV7-2 to TRBJ2-5; 10 nucleotides line up with TRBD2. The CDR3 runs 17 residues. Unmatched junction bases numbered 8, after V lost 2 bases and J lost 2 bases. CDR1 SGHTA and CDR2 FQGNSA come from the germline V gene.

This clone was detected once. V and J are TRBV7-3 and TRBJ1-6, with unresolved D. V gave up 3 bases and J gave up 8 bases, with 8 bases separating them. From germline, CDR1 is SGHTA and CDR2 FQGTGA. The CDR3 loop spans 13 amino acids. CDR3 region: CASSFAPDSPLHF. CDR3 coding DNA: TGTGCCAGCAGCTTCGCTCCAGATTCACCCCTCCACTTT.

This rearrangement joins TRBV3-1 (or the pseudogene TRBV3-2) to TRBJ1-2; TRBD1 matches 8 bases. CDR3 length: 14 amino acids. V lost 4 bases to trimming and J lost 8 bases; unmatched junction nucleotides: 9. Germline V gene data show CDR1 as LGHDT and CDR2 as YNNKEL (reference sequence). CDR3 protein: CASSRGQGRRGYTF. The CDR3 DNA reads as TGTGCCAGCAGCCGCGGACAGGGTCGTCGGGGCTACACCTTC.

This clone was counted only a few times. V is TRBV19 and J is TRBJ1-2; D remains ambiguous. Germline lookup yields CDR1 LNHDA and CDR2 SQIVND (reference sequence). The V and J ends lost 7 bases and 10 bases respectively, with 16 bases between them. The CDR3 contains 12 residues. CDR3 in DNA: TGTGCCAGTACAAATGCTGAGCTAACCTACACCTTC. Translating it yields CASTNAELTYTF.

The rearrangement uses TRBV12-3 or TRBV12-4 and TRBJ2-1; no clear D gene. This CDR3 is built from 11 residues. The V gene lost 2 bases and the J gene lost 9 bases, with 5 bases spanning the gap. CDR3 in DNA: TGTGCCAGCAGTTTAAGTCGTGAGCAGTTCTTC. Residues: CASSLSREQFF.

This chain's CDR3 is CASSETGRGNQPQHF. The DNA of the CDR3 is TGCGCCAGCAGTGAAACGGGACGAGGGAATCAGCCCCAGCATTTT. The chain combines TRBV10-2 with TRBJ1-5; D perhaps matches TRBD1 (5 bases). This CDR3 contains 15 residues. V lost 3 bases to trimming and J lost 4 bases, with 13 bases between them. Germline assignment: CDR1 WSHSY and CDR2 SAAADI.

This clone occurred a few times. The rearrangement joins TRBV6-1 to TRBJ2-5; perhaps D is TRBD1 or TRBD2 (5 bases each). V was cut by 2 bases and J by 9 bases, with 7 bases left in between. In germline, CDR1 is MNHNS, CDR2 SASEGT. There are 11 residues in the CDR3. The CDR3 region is CASSERGAQYF. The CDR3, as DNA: TGTGCCAGCAGTGAAAGAGGGGCCCAGTACTTC.

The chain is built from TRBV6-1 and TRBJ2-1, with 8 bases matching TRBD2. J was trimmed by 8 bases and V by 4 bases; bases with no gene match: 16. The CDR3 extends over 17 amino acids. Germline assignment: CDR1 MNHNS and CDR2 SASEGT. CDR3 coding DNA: TGTGCCAGCAGTGGAACCCCTGGGGGCGGGGGGCCCTATGAGCAGTTCTTC. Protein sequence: CASSGTPGGGGPYEQFF.

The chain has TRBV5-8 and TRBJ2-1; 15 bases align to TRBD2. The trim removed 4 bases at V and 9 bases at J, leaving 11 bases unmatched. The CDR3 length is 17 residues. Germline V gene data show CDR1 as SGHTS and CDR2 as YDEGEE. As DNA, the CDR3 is TGTGCCAGCAGCAGGACTAGCGGGAGGGCCACATTCGGTGAGCAGTTCTTC. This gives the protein CASSRTSGRATFGEQFF.

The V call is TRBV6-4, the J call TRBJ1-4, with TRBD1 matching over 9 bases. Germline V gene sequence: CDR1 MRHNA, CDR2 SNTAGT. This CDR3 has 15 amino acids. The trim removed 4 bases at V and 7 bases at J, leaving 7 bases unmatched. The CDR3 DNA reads TGTGCCAGCAGTGTTATACAGGGGGCGGGTGAAAAACTGTTTTTT. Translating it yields CASSVIQGAGEKLFF.

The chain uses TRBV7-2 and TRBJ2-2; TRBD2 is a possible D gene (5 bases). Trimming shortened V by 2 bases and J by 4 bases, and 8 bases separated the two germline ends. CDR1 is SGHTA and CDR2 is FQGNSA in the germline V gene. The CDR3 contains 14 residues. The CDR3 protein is CASSLRGFTGELFF. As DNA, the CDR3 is TGTGCCAGCAGCTTACGAGGGTTCACCGGGGAGCTGTTTTTT.

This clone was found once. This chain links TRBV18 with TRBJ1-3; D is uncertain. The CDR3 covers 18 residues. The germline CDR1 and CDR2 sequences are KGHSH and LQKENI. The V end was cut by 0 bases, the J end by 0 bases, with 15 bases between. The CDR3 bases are TGTGCCAGCTCACCACCAGGACCACAGCCCAGCTCTGGAAACACCATATATTTT. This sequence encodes CASSPPGPQPSSGNTIYF.

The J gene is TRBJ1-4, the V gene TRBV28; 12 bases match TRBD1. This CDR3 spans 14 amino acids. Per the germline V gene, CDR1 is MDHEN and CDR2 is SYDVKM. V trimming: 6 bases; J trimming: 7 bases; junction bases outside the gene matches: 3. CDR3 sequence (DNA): TGTGCCAGCAGGGGACAGGGGGCTGGTGAAAAACTGTTTTTT. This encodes CASRGQGAGEKLFF. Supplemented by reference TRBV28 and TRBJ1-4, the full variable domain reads DVKVTQSSRYLVKRTGEKVFLECVQDMDHENMFWYRQDPGLGLRLIYFSYDVKMKEKGDIPEGYSVSREKKERFSLILESASTNQTSMYLCASRGQGAGEKLFFGSGTQLSVL.

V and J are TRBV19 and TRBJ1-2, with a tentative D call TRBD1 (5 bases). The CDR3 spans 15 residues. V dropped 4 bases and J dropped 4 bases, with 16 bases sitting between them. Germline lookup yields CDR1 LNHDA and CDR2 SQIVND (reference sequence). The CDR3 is CASSTRDSSGYGYTF. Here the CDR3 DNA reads TGTGCCAGTAGTACCCGGGACTCTAGTGGCTATGGCTACACCTTC.

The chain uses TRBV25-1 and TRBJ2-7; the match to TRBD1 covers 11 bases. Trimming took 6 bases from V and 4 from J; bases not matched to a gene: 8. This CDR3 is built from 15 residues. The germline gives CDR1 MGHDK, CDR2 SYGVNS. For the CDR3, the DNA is TGTGCCAGCAGCCCAGGACAGGGGGCTTCTTACGAGCAGTACTTC. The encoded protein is CASSPGQGASYEQYF.

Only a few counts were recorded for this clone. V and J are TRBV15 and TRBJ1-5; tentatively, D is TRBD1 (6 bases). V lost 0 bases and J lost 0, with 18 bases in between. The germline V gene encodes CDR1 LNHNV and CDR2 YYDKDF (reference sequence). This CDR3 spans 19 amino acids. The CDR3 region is CATSRDPGDTFYSNQPQHF. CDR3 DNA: TGTGCCACCAGCAGAGATCCGGGGGACACCTTTTATAGCAATCAGCCCCAGCATTTT.

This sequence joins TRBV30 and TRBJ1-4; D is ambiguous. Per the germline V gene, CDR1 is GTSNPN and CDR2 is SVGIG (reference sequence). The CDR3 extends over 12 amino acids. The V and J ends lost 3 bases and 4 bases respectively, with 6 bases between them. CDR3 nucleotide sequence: TGTGCCTGGAGGCGGATTAATGAAAAACTGTTTTTT. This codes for CAWRRINEKLFF.

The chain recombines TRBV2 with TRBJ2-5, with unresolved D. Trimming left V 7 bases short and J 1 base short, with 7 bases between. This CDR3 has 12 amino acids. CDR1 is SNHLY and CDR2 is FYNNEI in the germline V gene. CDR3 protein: CASIRFQETQYF. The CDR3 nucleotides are TGTGCCAGCATACGGTTCCAAGAGACCCAGTACTTC. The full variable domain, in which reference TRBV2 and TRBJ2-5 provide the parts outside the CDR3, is EPEVTQTPSHQVTQMGQEVILRCVPISNHLYFYWYRQILGQKVEFLVSFYNNEISEKSEIFDDQFSVERPDGSNFTLKIRSTKLEDSAMYFCASIRFQETQYFGPGTRLLVL.

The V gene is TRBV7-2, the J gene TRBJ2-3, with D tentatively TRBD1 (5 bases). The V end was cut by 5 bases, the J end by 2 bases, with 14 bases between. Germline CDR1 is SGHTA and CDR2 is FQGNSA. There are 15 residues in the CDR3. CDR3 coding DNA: TGTGCCAGCAGCCCAGCGAGCAGGGACACAGATACGCAGTATTTT. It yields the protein CASSPASRDTDTQYF.

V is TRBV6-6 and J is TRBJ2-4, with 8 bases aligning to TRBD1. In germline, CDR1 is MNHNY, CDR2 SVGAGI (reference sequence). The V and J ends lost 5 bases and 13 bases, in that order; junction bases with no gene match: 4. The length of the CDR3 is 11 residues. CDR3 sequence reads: CASSPRDRQYF. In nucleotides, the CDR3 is TGTGCCAGCAGTCCCCGGGACAGGCAGTACTTC.

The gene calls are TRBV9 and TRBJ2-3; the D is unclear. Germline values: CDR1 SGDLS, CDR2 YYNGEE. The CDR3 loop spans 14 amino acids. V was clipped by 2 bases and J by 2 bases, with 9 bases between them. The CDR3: CASSVQALTDTQYF. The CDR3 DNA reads TGTGCCAGCAGCGTCCAGGCCCTCACAGATACGCAGTATTTT.

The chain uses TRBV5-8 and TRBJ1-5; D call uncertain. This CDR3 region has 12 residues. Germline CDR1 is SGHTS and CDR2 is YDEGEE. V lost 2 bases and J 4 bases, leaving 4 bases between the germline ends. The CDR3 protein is CASSFHNQPQHF. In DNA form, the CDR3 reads TGTGCCAGCAGCTTCCATAATCAGCCCCAGCATTTT.